This TCR beta chain was sequenced in a study of early T cells in non-severe SARS-CoV-2 infection. Study summary: Bulk RNA taken from unsorted whole blood was sequenced, leaving chains unpaired. Study-wide results and limits: A preference for anti-spike CD8 responses marked VDJdb matching, which missed private and CD4 specificities.

The CDR3 is 13 amino acids. Deletions cut 5 bases from V and 1 base from J, with 6 bases between. Unique molecular identifiers were affixed to single, distinct cDNA molecules. MiXCR, run by TCRdb on the 5' RACE reads, gives a single entry per CDR3 protein. The sample records 85,000 to 100,000 distinct CDR3 sequences, roughly 11% being singletons. As for this clonotype: The target antigen is unknown.

The rearrangement joins TRBV12-3 or TRBV12-4 to TRBJ2-4; D call uncertain. The TCR comes from an adult who was a healthcare worker with PCR-confirmed SARS-CoV-2 infection or an uninfected control (not recorded which). What was sequenced was whole blood. The CDR3 is CASSASAKNIQYF. The CDR3 DNA reads TGTGCCAGCAGTGCCAGCGCCAAAAACATTCAGTACTTC.